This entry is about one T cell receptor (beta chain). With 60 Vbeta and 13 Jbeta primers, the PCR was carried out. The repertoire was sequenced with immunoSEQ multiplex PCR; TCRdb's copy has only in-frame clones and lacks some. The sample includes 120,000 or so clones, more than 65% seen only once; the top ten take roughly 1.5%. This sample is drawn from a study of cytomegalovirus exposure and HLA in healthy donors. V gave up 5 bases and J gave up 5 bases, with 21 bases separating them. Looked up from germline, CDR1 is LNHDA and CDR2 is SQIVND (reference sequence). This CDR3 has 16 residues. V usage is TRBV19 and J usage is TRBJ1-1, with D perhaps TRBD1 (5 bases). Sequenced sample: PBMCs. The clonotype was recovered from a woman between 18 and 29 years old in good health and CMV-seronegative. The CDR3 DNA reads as TGTGCCAGTAGTCTCCCCCGACAGTCAGGTCGGACTGAAGCTTTCTTT. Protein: CASSLPRQSGRTEAFF.